The 9 T cell receptor beta chains listed next were all sequenced from one sample in a study of blood T cell repertoires in COVID-19. Sequenced by immunoSEQ multiplex PCR; TCRdb stores in-frame clones only, minus some. Of hundreds of thousands of clones in the sample, roughly 80% were seen once. Sequenced material: PBMCs or T cells enriched from blood (not recorded which). These receptors all come from a middle-aged man who had been exposed to COVID-19.

V usage is TRBV3-1 (or the pseudogene TRBV3-2) and J usage is TRBJ2-3; D uncertain. V was shortened by 2 bases and J by 8 bases, with 14 bases between the two germline ends. Germline assignment: CDR1 LGHDT and CDR2 YNNKEL (reference sequence). This CDR3 region has 14 residues. CDR3 sequence: CASSQISRLGTQYF. The CDR3 coding sequence is TGTGCCAGCAGCCAAATTTCCCGGCTAGGTACGCAGTATTTT.

The V call is TRBV29-1, the J call TRBJ1-1; possible D gene TRBD1, 5 bases. This CDR3 has 12 residues. Germline V gene data show CDR1 as SQVTM and CDR2 as ANQGSEA. The V end lost 5 bases, the J end lost 4 bases, and 11 bases lay between the germline ends. CDR3 protein: CSVCQGGTEAFF. DNA of the CDR3: TGCAGCGTTTGTCAGGGCGGCACTGAAGCTTTCTTT. The entire variable domain, with the rest obtained from reference TRBV29-1 and TRBJ1-1, is as follows: SAVISQKPSRDICQRGTSLTIQCQVDSQVTMMFWYRQQPGQSLTLIATANQGSEATYESGFVIDKFPISRPNLTFSTLTVSNMSPEDSSIYLCSVCQGGTEAFFGQGTRLTVV.

CDR3 in DNA: TGTGCCAGCTCACTTAAAACAGGGGTGGCATCCTACGAGCAGTACTTC. Its translation is CASSLKTGVASYEQYF. The gene calls are TRBV18 and TRBJ2-7; 7 bases map to TRBD1. The CDR3 sequence is 16 residues long. The V gene's germline CDR1 is KGHSH and CDR2 LQKENI. After removal of 4 bases from V and 1 base from J, the junction contained 10 bases not matched to a gene.

V and J are TRBV6-1 and TRBJ1-1, with 8 bases lining up with TRBD1. Looked up from germline, CDR1 is MNHNS and CDR2 is SASEGT. V dropped 3 bases and J dropped 5; count of bases not matched to a gene: 8. CDR3 length: 15 amino acids. CDR3 region: CASSDRGLGGTEAFF. CDR3 bases: TGTGCCAGCAGTGACAGGGGGCTCGGTGGGACTGAAGCTTTCTTT.

This sequence joins TRBV3-1 (or the pseudogene TRBV3-2) and TRBJ2-1, with D perhaps TRBD2 (6 bases). The V end was cut by 6 bases, the J end by 15 bases, with 15 bases between. CDR1 and CDR2 from the germline V gene are LGHDT and YNNKEL (reference sequence). The CDR3 covers 11 residues. CDR3 in amino acids: CASSHGGPGFF. CDR3 DNA: TGTGCCAGCAGTCATGGAGGGCCGGGGTTCTTC.

J is TRBJ1-2 and V is TRBV13; 7 nucleotides align to TRBD1. Germline loops: CDR1 PRHDT, CDR2 FYEKMQ (reference sequence). Trimming removed 3 bases from V and 3 bases from J; junction bases left unmatched: 10. The CDR3 consists of 16 residues. The CDR3 nucleotides read TGTGCCAGCAGCTTGTTTTCAGGGACAGATTACTATGGCTACACCTTC. Its translation: CASSLFSGTDYYGYTF.

The chain employs TRBV4-2 and TRBJ2-4; 12 bases fit TRBD2. Per germline, CDR1 LGHNA and CDR2 YNFKEQ. Unmatched junction bases numbered 3, after V lost 1 base and J lost 5 bases. CDR3 length equals 16 residues. CDR3 region: CASSQARLAGENIQYF. Here the CDR3 DNA reads TGTGCCAGCAGCCAAGCCCGACTAGCGGGAGAAAACATTCAGTACTTC.

CDR3 sequence: CASSLTAGENEQFF. The CDR3 coding sequence is TGTGCCAGCAGCTTAACGGCGGGAGAGAATGAGCAGTTCTTC. V usage is TRBV7-3 and J usage is TRBJ2-1; 7 bases align to TRBD2. Trimming at V came to 0 bases and at J to 7 bases, leaving 3 bases not matched to a gene. CDR1 and CDR2 from the germline V gene are SGHTA and FQGTGA. CDR3 length equals 14 residues.

This chain joins TRBV25-1 and TRBJ1-6, with D tentatively TRBD1 (6 bases). The CDR3 runs 14 residues. V gave up 3 bases and J gave up 11 bases, with 14 bases separating them. Germline CDR1 MGHDK, CDR2 SYGVNS. The CDR3 DNA reads as TGTGCCAGCAGTGATCTCACAGGGATTGCACCCCTCCACTTT. This gives the protein CASSDLTGIAPLHF.